This T cell receptor beta chain was recorded in a study of blood T cell repertoires in COVID-19. Across the whole study: Some COVID-19 samples were acute and others convalescent; all came from the United States, Italy and Spain. T cells, B-cell-depleted T cells, or PBMCs provided the cDNA or gDNA that served as material.

Trimming removed 4 bases from V and 1 base from J, with 11 bases in between. The CDR3 is made up of 14 amino acids. The germline CDR1 and CDR2 sequences are SGHRS and YFSETQ. For this clone: Distinct nucleotide sequences in the sample also encode this CDR3.

Libraries were prepared by immunoSEQ multiplex PCR; TCRdb keeps only in-frame clonotypes and omits some of them. Found here are a few hundred thousand clones, roughly 84% of them singletons; the top ten hold 1.5% to 1.7%. This chain links TRBV5-1 with TRBJ1-1; no firm D call. Sequencing was performed on peripheral blood. The receptor's source is a woman aged 40 to 55 who had recovered from COVID-19. Here the CDR3 reads CASSLGGRNTEAFF. The CDR3 coding sequence is TGCGCCAGCAGCCTGGGAGGGAGGAACACTGAAGCTTTCTTT.